This passage covers 19 T cell receptor beta chains from one sample sequenced in a study of OX40 agonist ivuxolimab in advanced cancers. The assay was immunoSEQ multiplex PCR, and TCRdb's table has in-frame clones only and misses some. The table records tens of thousands of clones, about 83% of them present only once. This specimen was CD4+ or CD8+ T cells sorted from blood, taken in a trial of the OX40 agonist ivuxolimab. The receptors were gathered from an adult with an advanced solid tumor such as melanoma, head and neck, liver or kidney cancer.

The CDR3 protein is CASSLLGRDTNTGELFF. The CDR3 coding sequence is TGCGCCAGCAGCTTGTTGGGGAGGGACACGAACACCGGGGAGCTGTTTTTT. The chain joins TRBV5-1 to TRBJ2-2, with D possibly TRBD2 on 7 matching bases. CDR3 length: 17 residues. Per germline, CDR1 SGHRS and CDR2 YFSETQ. The V and J ends lost 1 base and 0 bases respectively, with 13 bases between them.

This clone was seen more than once but under ten times. The chain employs TRBV18 and TRBJ1-1; maybe TRBD1 (5 bases). CDR3 length: 12 amino acids. Germline V gene lookup returns CDR1 KGHSH and CDR2 LQKENI. V lost 5 bases to trimming and J lost 2 bases, with 6 bases between them. CDR3: CASSGANTEAFF. The CDR3 nucleotides are TGTGCCAGCTCAGGGGCAAACACTGAAGCTTTCTTT.

This chain uses TRBV5-5 with TRBJ1-1; unclear D gene. V was trimmed by 0 bases and J by 2 bases, leaving 5 bases between them. The germline V gene encodes CDR1 SGHKS and CDR2 YYEKEE (reference sequence). The CDR3 spans 13 residues. The CDR3 here is CASSLGVNTEAFF. DNA of the CDR3: TGTGCCAGCAGCTTGGGAGTTAACACTGAAGCTTTCTTT.

The chain has TRBV18 and TRBJ2-3; D remains unclear. Germline CDR1 and CDR2: KGHSH and LQKENI. The CDR3 loop spans 13 amino acids. V dropped 0 bases and J dropped 6 bases, with 7 bases sitting between them. CDR3 residues: CASSPPSVDTQYF. In DNA, the CDR3 is TGTGCCAGCTCACCACCAAGCGTTGATACGCAGTATTTT.

The chain uses TRBV7-2 and TRBJ1-5; TRBD1 might be the D (5 bases). Germline V lookup: CDR1 SGHTA, CDR2 FQGNSA. CDR3 length: 14 amino acids. The V gene lost 5 bases and the J gene lost 1 base, with 9 bases spanning the gap. The DNA of the CDR3 is TGTGCCAGCAGCGGCGGGGCGAGCAATCAGCCCCAGCATTTT. Residues: CASSGGASNQPQHF. The full variable domain, its missing parts supplied by reference TRBV7-2 and TRBJ1-5, is GAGVSQSPSNKVTEKGKDVELRCDPISGHTALYWYRQSLGQGLEFLIYFQGNSAPDKSGLPSDRFSAERTGGSVSTLTIQRTQQEDSAVYLCASSGGASNQPQHFGDGTRLSIL.

V is TRBV18 and J is TRBJ1-1, with 10 bases that match TRBD1. J was trimmed by 1 base and V by 3 bases; bases with no gene match: 5. Germline lookup yields CDR1 KGHSH and CDR2 LQKENI. This CDR3 region has 16 residues. This chain's CDR3 is CASSPRQGAWNTEAFF. The CDR3 DNA reads TGTGCCAGCTCACCCAGACAGGGGGCGTGGAACACTGAAGCTTTCTTT.

The chain combines TRBV7-2 with TRBJ2-1, with D possibly matching TRBD1 (6 bases). From germline, CDR1 is SGHTA and CDR2 FQGNSA. The CDR3 spans 13 residues. The V end was cut by 5 bases, the J end by 11 bases, with 16 bases between. CDR3: CASSALKTGQQFF. DNA of the CDR3: TGTGCCAGCAGCGCACTCAAGACAGGCCAGCAGTTCTTC.

V is TRBV7-2 and J is TRBJ1-2, with no clear D. The germline V gene encodes CDR1 SGHTA and CDR2 FQGNSA. Trimming stripped 2 bases from V and 2 bases from J, with 6 bases between. This CDR3 has 13 residues. The CDR3 sequence: CASSLQENYGYTF. The CDR3 DNA sequence: TGTGCCAGCAGCTTACAGGAGAACTATGGCTACACCTTC.

This chain connects TRBV6-1 to TRBJ1-1; perhaps TRBD1 as D (6 bases). V lost 7 bases and J 5 bases, leaving 14 bases between the germline ends. CDR1 MNHNS and CDR2 SASEGT come from the germline V gene. The CDR3 is 13 residues long. CDR3 nucleotides: TGTGCCAGCAACAGGGAAGGTCTTACTGAAGCTTTCTTT. The encoded protein is CASNREGLTEAFF.

The CDR3 sequence is CAIKVAFDEQYF. The CDR3 bases are TGTGCCATCAAGGTGGCTTTTGACGAGCAGTACTTC. V and J are TRBV10-3 and TRBJ2-7; D not resolved. Trimming took off 7 bases at V and 5 bases at J, with 12 bases between the two ends. CDR3 length: 12 amino acids. Germline V gene sequence: CDR1 ENHRY, CDR2 SYGVKD.

This clone was observed a single time. The chain has TRBV30 and TRBJ2-5; a possible D gene is TRBD2 (6 bases). V shed 4 bases and J shed 2 bases, with 17 bases lying between them. This CDR3 spans 15 amino acids. Germline CDR1 reads GTSNPN; CDR2 reads SVGIG (reference sequence). For the CDR3, the DNA is TGTGCCTGGACCCCCTTGGGGGGAGCACAAGAGACCCAGTACTTC. This codes for CAWTPLGGAQETQYF.

The chain employs TRBV11-3 and TRBJ2-1; D gene ambiguous. Germline V gives CDR1 SGHNT, CDR2 YENEEA. CDR3 size: 10 residues. V lost 5 bases to trimming and J lost 12 bases, with 8 bases between them. CDR3 sequence (DNA): TGTGCCAGCAGCCTCCTCCGGCAGTTCTTC. As protein: CASSLLRQFF.

This clone is a singleton in its sample. This chain uses TRBV11-2 with TRBJ1-2, with 8 bases fitting TRBD1. This CDR3 has 15 residues. Germline V gene data show CDR1 as SGHAT and CDR2 as FQNNGV. The trim removed 5 bases at V and 3 bases at J, leaving 8 bases unmatched. CDR3 nucleotide sequence: TGTGCCAGCAGCACCCGGACAGGGTGGGACTATGGCTACACCTTC. This translates into CASSTRTGWDYGYTF.

In this sample, this clone turned up a few times. The V call is TRBV6-6, the J call TRBJ1-5, with TRBD1 identical over 9 bases. Germline V lookup: CDR1 MNHNY, CDR2 SVGAGI (reference sequence). V shed 5 bases and J 3 bases; nucleotides not matched to a gene: 2. The CDR3 has 14 residues. The DNA of the CDR3 is TGTGCCAGCAGTACAGGGGGCCACAATCAGCCCCAGCATTTT. This translates into CASSTGGHNQPQHF.

This chain connects TRBV5-6 to TRBJ2-1, with D tentatively TRBD1 (5 bases). The CDR3 extends over 15 amino acids. The V and J ends lost 1 base and 7 bases respectively, with 15 bases between them. Germline V gene lookup returns CDR1 SGHDT and CDR2 YYEEEE. CDR3 in amino acids: CASSLRQLVWNEQFF. The CDR3 DNA is TGTGCCAGCAGCTTGCGACAGCTGGTGTGGAATGAGCAGTTCTTC.

The chain recombines TRBV6-6 with TRBJ1-5, with D tentatively TRBD1 (5 bases). The CDR3 runs 15 residues. Germline V gene data show CDR1 as MNHNY and CDR2 as SVGAGI (reference sequence). V was shortened by 5 bases and J by 0 bases, with 11 bases between the two germline ends. CDR3 coding DNA: TGTGCCAGCAGTAACCGACAGAATAGCAATCAGCCCCAGCATTTT. Translation gives CASSNRQNSNQPQHF.

The rearrangement joins TRBV6-6 to TRBJ2-7, with 10 bases aligning to TRBD2. The CDR3 runs 15 residues. Germline loops: CDR1 MNHNY, CDR2 SVGAGI (reference sequence). The J segment lost 5 bases and the V segment lost 11 bases, leaving 15 bases of the junction unmatched. CDR3 sequence reads: CACRDRTSGINEQYF. CDR3 bases: TGTGCCTGTAGGGATCGAACTAGCGGGATCAACGAGCAGTACTTC.

The chain uses TRBV6-5 and TRBJ2-3; D remains unclear. V was pared by 4 bases and J by 5 bases, with 16 bases between. This CDR3 has 15 amino acids. The V gene's germline CDR1 is MNHEY and CDR2 SVGAGI. The CDR3 here is CASSSTGGGEDTQYF. The CDR3 DNA reads TGTGCCAGCAGTTCCACGGGCGGTGGTGAAGATACGCAGTATTTT.

The rearrangement uses TRBV5-1 and TRBJ2-3, with D tentatively TRBD1 or TRBD2 (5 bases each). Germline V gives CDR1 SGHRS, CDR2 YFSETQ. Trimming pared 0 bases from V and 6 bases from J, leaving 11 bases between. The CDR3 loop spans 14 amino acids. CDR3 DNA sequence: TGCGCCAGCAGCTTGGACGAGGGGCGGGATACGCAGTATTTT. Translation gives CASSLDEGRDTQYF.